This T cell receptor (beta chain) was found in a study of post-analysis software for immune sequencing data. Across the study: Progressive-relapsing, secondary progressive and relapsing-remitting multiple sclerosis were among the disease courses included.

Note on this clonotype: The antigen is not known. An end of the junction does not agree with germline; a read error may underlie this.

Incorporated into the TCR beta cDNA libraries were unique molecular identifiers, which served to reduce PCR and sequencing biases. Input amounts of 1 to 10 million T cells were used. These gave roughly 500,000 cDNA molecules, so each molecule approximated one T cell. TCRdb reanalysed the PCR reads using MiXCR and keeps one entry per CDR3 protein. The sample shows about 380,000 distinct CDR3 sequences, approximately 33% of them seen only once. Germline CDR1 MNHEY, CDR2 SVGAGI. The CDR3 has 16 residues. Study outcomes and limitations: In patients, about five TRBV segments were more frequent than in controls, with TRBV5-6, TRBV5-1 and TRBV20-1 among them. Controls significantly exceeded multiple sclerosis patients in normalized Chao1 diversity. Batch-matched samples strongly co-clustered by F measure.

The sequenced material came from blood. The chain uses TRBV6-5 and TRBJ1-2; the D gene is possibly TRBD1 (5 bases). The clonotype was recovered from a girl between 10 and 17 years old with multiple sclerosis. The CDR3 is CTSSYRSMTDNYGYTF. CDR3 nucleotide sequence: TGTACCAGCAGTTACCGTTCCATGACAGATAACTATGGCTACACCTTC.